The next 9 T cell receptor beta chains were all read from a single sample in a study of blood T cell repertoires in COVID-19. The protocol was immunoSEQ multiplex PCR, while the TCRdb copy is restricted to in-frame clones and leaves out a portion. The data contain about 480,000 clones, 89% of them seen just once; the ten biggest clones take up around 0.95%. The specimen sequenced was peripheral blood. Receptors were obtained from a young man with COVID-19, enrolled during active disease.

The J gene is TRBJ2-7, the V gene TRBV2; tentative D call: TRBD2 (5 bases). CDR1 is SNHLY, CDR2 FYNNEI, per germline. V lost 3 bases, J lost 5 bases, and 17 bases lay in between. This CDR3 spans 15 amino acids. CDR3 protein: CASSDEFGSVNEQYF. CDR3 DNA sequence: TGTGCCAGCAGTGATGAGTTCGGTAGCGTAAACGAGCAGTACTTC.

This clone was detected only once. The CDR3 protein is CASSLSSNEKLFF. The CDR3 region has the DNA TGTGCCAGCAGCCTATCGTCTAATGAAAAACTGTTTTTT. The J gene is TRBJ1-4, the V gene TRBV27; D uncertain. Per the germline V gene, CDR1 is MNHEY and CDR2 is SMNVEV (reference sequence). V was pared by 6 bases and J by 3 bases, with 8 bases between. The CDR3 sequence is 13 residues long. The full variable domain, in which reference TRBV27 and TRBJ1-4 provide the parts outside the CDR3, is EAQVTQNPRYLITVTGKKLTVTCSQNMNHEYMSWYRQDPGLGLRQIYYSMNVEVTDKGDVPEGYKVSRKEKRNFPLILESPSPNQTSLYFCASSLSSNEKLFFGSGTQLSVL.

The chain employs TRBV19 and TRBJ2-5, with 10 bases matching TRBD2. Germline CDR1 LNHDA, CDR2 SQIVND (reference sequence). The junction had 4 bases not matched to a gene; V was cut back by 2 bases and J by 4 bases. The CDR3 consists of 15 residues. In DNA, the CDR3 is TGTGCCAGTAGTATACAAGCGGGGGGGCCAGAGACCCAGTACTTC. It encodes CASSIQAGGPETQYF.

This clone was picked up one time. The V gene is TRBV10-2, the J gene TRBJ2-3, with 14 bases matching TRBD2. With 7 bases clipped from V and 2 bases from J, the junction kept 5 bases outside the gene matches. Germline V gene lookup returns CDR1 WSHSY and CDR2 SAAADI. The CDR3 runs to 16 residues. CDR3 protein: CASTGLAGGDTDTQYF. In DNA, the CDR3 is TGCGCCAGCACCGGACTAGCGGGAGGAGACACAGATACGCAGTATTTT.

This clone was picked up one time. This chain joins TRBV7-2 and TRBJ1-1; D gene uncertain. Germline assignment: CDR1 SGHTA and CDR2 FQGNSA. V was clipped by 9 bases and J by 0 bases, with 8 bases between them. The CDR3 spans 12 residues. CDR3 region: CASGAMNTEAFF. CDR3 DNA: TGTGCCAGTGGAGCTATGAACACTGAAGCTTTCTTT.

CDR3 in amino acids: CASSGLANNNEQFF. The CDR3 nucleotides read TGTGCCAGCAGTGGACTAGCGAACAACAATGAGCAGTTCTTC. The chain couples TRBV7-9 to TRBJ2-1, with TRBD2 matching over 9 bases. Looked up from germline, CDR1 is SEHNR and CDR2 is FQNEAQ (reference sequence). V shed 6 bases, J shed 5 bases, and the junction held 5 bases outside the gene matches. This CDR3 is built from 14 residues.

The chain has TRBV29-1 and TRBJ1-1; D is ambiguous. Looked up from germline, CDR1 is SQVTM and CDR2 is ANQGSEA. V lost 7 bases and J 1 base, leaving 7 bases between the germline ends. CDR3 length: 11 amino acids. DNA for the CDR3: TGCAGCGCCGCTAAGAACACTGAAGCTTTCTTT. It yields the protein CSAAKNTEAFF.

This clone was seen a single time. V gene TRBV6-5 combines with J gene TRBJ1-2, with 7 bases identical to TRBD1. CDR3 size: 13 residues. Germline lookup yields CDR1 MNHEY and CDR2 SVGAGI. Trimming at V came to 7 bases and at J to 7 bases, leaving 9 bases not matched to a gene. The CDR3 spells CASTYGQASGYTF. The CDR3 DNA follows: TGTGCCAGCACTTATGGACAGGCCTCTGGCTACACCTTC.

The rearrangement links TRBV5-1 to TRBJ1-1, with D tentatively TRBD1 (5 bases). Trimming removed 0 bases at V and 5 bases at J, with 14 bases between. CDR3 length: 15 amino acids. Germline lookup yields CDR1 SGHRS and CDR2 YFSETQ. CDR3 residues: CASSLEVDGGTEAFF. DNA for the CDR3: TGCGCCAGCAGCTTGGAAGTGGACGGGGGTACTGAAGCTTTCTTT.